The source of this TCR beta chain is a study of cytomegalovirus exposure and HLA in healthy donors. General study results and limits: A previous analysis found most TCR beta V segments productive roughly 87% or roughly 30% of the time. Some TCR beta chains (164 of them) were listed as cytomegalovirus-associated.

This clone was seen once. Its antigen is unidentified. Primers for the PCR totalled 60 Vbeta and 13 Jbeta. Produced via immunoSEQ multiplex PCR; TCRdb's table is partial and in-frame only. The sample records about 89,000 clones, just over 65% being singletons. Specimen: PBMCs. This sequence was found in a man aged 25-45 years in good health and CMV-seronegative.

The CDR3 region has the DNA TGCGCCAGCCGAAGCACGAGGAACACTGAAGCTTTCTTT. Amino acids: CASRSTRNTEAFF. The V gene is TRBV10-2, the J gene TRBJ1-1, with no clear D. This CDR3 has 13 amino acids. Between the trimmed V and J ends, which lost 8 bases and 1 base, there was a span of 11 bases. The germline CDR1 and CDR2 sequences are WSHSY and SAAADI.